This T cell receptor (beta chain) emerged from a study of blood T cell repertoires in COVID-19. Sequencing was performed with immunoSEQ multiplex PCR; in TCRdb, only in-frame clones are kept and a portion is missing. The data contain about 170,000 clones, approximately 86% of them singletons. The V end lost 4 bases, the J end lost 7 bases, and 11 bases lay between the germline ends. Germline loops: CDR1 LGHNA, CDR2 YSLEER. There are 13 residues in the CDR3. This clone occurred once. The clonotype originates from a woman aged 80 or over with COVID-19, enrolled during active disease. The source material was peripheral blood. The chain links TRBV4-3 to TRBJ1-5; a possible D gene is TRBD1 (5 bases). In nucleotides, the CDR3 is TGCGCCAGCAGCCCATCAGGGCCCCAGCCCCAGCATTTT. Translated, it gives CASSPSGPQPQHF.